This T cell receptor beta chain is from a study of cytomegalovirus exposure and HLA in healthy donors. Study-wide findings and caveats: The records held CMV serostatus as the only immune exposure information. Diagnosis of cytomegalovirus status made by the classifier reportedly showed high specificity and sensitivity. The likely origin of a cluster of highly shared sequence variants was a sequencing artifact.

This PCR relied on a set of 60 Vbeta primers and 13 Jbeta primers. Here immunoSEQ multiplex PCR was the method, and the copy in TCRdb shows in-frame clones only, minus some. This sample has 200,000 to 250,000 clones; more than 65% occur once, and the top ten carry 1.7%. In regard to this clone: Its matching antigen is unknown.

Germline CDR1 MDHEN, CDR2 SYDVKM. The CDR3 loop spans 14 amino acids. Trimming pared 6 bases from V and 2 bases from J, leaving 11 bases between. This receptor was taken from a man in his fifties or sixties in good health and CMV-seronegative. Sequenced: PBMCs. The V gene is TRBV28, the J gene TRBJ1-3; D not resolved. The CDR3 spells CASRGGRAGNTIYF. The DNA for the CDR3 is TGTGCCAGCAGAGGCGGGAGAGCTGGAAACACCATATATTTT.